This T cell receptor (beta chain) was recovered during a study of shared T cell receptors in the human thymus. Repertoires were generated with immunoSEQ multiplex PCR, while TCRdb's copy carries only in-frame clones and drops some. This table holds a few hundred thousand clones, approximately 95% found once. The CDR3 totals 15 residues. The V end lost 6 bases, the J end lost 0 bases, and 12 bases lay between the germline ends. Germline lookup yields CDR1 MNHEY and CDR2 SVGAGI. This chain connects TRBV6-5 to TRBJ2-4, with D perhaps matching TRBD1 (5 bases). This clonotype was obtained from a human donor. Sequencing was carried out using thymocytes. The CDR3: CASRPTGLAKNIQYF. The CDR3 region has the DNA TGTGCCAGCAGGCCTACAGGATTAGCCAAAAACATTCAGTACTTC.